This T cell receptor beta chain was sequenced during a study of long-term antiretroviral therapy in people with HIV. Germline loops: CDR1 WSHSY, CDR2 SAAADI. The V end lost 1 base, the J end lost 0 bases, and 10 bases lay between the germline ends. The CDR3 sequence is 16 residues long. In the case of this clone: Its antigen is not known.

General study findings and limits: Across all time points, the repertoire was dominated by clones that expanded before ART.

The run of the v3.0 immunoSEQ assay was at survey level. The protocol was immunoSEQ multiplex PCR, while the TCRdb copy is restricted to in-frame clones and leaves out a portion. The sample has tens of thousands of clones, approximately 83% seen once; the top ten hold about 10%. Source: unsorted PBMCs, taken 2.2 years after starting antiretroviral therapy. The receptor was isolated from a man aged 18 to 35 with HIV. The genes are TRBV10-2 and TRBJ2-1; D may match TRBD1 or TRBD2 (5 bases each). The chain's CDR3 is CASSEWGTHSYNEQFF. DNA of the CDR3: TGCGCCAGCAGTGAGTGGGGGACCCACTCCTACAATGAGCAGTTCTTC.